The rows below give T cell receptor beta chains drawn from one sample of a study of CD8+ T cells in alopecia areata. Using immunoSEQ multiplex PCR, the repertoire was profiled, and TCRdb retains in-frame clones only, with some absent. The table lists 95,000 to 110,000 clones, around 60% of them singletons. The sequenced material came from CD4+ T cells sorted from blood. The receptors here all came from a human donor in good health. CDR3s include the opening cysteine and the closing phenylalanine or tryptophan. D genes are given only for firm matches. Rows may omit the clone size; those that give it use once, few, many or a size class.

j_gene: TRBJ2-7
d_gene: TRBD1
abundance: once
len: 14
v_gene: TRBV27
CDR3aa: CASSLRGQGNEQYF
CDR3nt: TGTGCCAGCAGTTTAAGAGGACAGGGGAACGAGCAGTACTTC

j_gene: TRBJ2-7
d_gene: TRBD1
abundance: -
len: 13
v_gene: TRBV29-1
CDR3aa: CSVAQGAGYEQYF
CDR3nt: TGCAGCGTCGCCCAGGGGGCGGGCTACGAGCAGTACTTC

j_gene: TRBJ2-7
d_gene: TRBD1
abundance: few
len: 14
v_gene: TRBV5-1
CDR3aa: CASSTGQEGLEQYF
CDR3nt: TGCGCCAGCAGCACGGGACAGGAGGGGCTCGAGCAGTACTTC

j_gene: TRBJ1-6
d_gene: -
abundance: -
len: 15
v_gene: TRBV30
CDR3aa: CAWKSPRQGLAPLHF
CDR3nt: TGTGCCTGGAAATCCCCGAGGCAGGGTTTGGCACCCCTCCACTTT

j_gene: TRBJ2-1
d_gene: -
abundance: once
len: 13
v_gene: TRBV11-2
CDR3aa: CASRQSSYNEQFF
CDR3nt: TGTGCCAGCCGGCAGAGCTCCTACAATGAGCAGTTCTTC

j_gene: TRBJ1-6
d_gene: TRBD1
abundance: -
len: 16
v_gene: TRBV7-2
CDR3aa: CASSLSKGAGNSPLHF
CDR3nt: TGTGCCAGCAGCTTAAGCAAGGGGGCGGGTAATTCACCCCTCCACTTT

j_gene: TRBJ2-7
d_gene: TRBD2
abundance: few
len: 13
v_gene: TRBV5-1
CDR3aa: CASSLVSGAEQYF
CDR3nt: TGCGCCAGCAGCTTGGTCAGCGGGGCCGAGCAGTACTTC

j_gene: TRBJ2-5
d_gene: -
abundance: -
len: 12
v_gene: TRBV29-1
CDR3aa: CSVDKARETQYF
CDR3nt: TGCAGCGTTGATAAGGCGAGAGAGACCCAGTACTTC

j_gene: TRBJ2-1
d_gene: -
abundance: -
len: 14
v_gene: TRBV11-2
CDR3aa: CASSLRVLASEQFF
CDR3nt: TGTGCCAGCAGCTTAAGAGTCCTTGCCAGTGAGCAGTTCTTC

j_gene: TRBJ2-1
d_gene: -
abundance: -
len: 16
v_gene: TRBV7-2
CDR3aa: CASTLGGRTLIGEQFF
CDR3nt: TGTGCCAGCACCCTCGGCGGCAGGACCCTAATCGGGGAGCAGTTCTTC

j_gene: TRBJ1-5
d_gene: TRBD1
abundance: few
len: 15
v_gene: TRBV7-2
CDR3aa: CASSLTGFGNQPQHF
CDR3nt: TGTGCCAGCAGCTTGACAGGGTTCGGCAATCAGCCCCAGCATTTT

j_gene: TRBJ1-5
d_gene: -
abundance: -
len: 14
v_gene: TRBV4-2
CDR3aa: CASSQGDGDQPQHF
CDR3nt: TGTGCCAGCAGCCAAGGGGACGGAGATCAGCCCCAGCATTTT

j_gene: TRBJ2-3
d_gene: -
abundance: -
len: 14
v_gene: TRBV5-1
CDR3aa: CASSPGVPTDTQYF
CDR3nt: TGCGCCAGCAGCCCGGGGGTTCCCACAGATACGCAGTATTTT

j_gene: TRBJ1-6
d_gene: -
abundance: -
len: 14
v_gene: TRBV28
CDR3aa: CASFSGTYNSPLHF
CDR3nt: TGTGCCAGCTTTTCCGGGACGTATAATTCACCCCTCCACTTT

j_gene: TRBJ2-5
d_gene: TRBD2
abundance: few
len: 16
v_gene: TRBV23-1
CDR3aa: CASSQDGGGNQETQYF
CDR3nt: TGCGCCAGCAGTCAAGACGGGGGAGGGAATCAAGAGACCCAGTACTTC

j_gene: TRBJ2-1
d_gene: -
abundance: once
len: 13
v_gene: TRBV29-1
CDR3aa: CSVDKRTNNEQFF
CDR3nt: TGCAGCGTCGACAAACGGACCAACAATGAGCAGTTCTTC

j_gene: TRBJ1-4
d_gene: TRBD1
abundance: -
len: 14
v_gene: TRBV7-9
CDR3aa: CASSLQGTNEKLFF
CDR3nt: TGTGCCAGCAGTTTACAGGGGACTAATGAAAAACTGTTTTTT

j_gene: TRBJ2-3
d_gene: TRBD2
abundance: once
len: 17
v_gene: TRBV4-2
CDR3aa: CASSQVMRGGITDTQYF
CDR3nt: TGTGCCAGCAGCCAAGTAATGCGGGGGGGGATCACAGATACGCAGTATTTT

j_gene: TRBJ2-5
d_gene: -
abundance: -
len: 13
v_gene: TRBV11-2
CDR3aa: CASSLDRGETQYF
CDR3nt: TGTGCCAGCAGCTTAGACAGGGGAGAGACCCAGTACTTC

j_gene: TRBJ1-2
d_gene: -
abundance: -
len: 16
v_gene: TRBV4-2
CDR3aa: CASSQDRGQPYYGYTF
CDR3nt: TGTGCCAGCAGCCAAGATAGAGGACAGCCCTACTATGGCTACACCTTC

j_gene: TRBJ1-6
d_gene: -
abundance: few
len: 13
v_gene: TRBV30
CDR3aa: CAWDRGDDSPLHF
CDR3nt: TGTGCCTGGGATCGGGGGGATGATTCACCCCTCCACTTT

j_gene: TRBJ2-5
d_gene: -
abundance: -
len: 14
v_gene: TRBV29-1
CDR3aa: CSVARQVPAETQYF
CDR3nt: TGCAGCGTCGCCCGACAGGTCCCTGCAGAGACCCAGTACTTC

j_gene: TRBJ1-1
d_gene: TRBD1
abundance: -
len: 18
v_gene: TRBV7-6
CDR3aa: CASSPLRTGGDVNTEAFF
CDR3nt: TGTGCCAGCAGCCCCCTCAGGACAGGGGGCGACGTTAACACTGAAGCTTTCTTT

j_gene: TRBJ2-5
d_gene: -
abundance: -
len: 13
v_gene: TRBV9
CDR3aa: CASSVSSVETQYF
CDR3nt: TGTGCCAGCAGCGTAAGTTCAGTCGAGACCCAGTACTTC

j_gene: TRBJ1-2
d_gene: TRBD1
abundance: few
len: 11
v_gene: TRBV29-1
CDR3aa: CSVARQGLYTF
CDR3nt: TGCAGCGTCGCGCGACAGGGCCTCTACACCTTC

j_gene: TRBJ1-2
d_gene: -
abundance: -
len: 17
v_gene: TRBV12-5
CDR3aa: CASGLGRGGAPNYGYTF
CDR3nt: TGTGCTAGTGGTTTGGGTCGTGGAGGGGCCCCCAACTATGGCTACACCTTC

j_gene: TRBJ2-7
d_gene: -
abundance: -
len: 16
v_gene: TRBV7-2
CDR3aa: CASSRPPRGAAYEQYF
CDR3nt: TGTGCCAGCAGCCGTCCCCCCAGGGGAGCCGCCTACGAGCAGTACTTC